This TCR beta chain was found in a study of blood T cell repertoires in COVID-19. Looking at the study overall: Sites across the United States, Italy and Spain contributed samples from acute and convalescent COVID-19. PBMCs, B-cell-depleted T cells, or T cells provided the cDNA or gDNA that made up the material.

Per the original data handling: Scientists estimated how many nucleated cells there were by amplifying reference gene primers. Produced via immunoSEQ multiplex PCR; TCRdb's table is partial and in-frame only. V, J and clone size reflect that table, while D and trimming were determined from the DNA. The sample includes fewer than 200,000 clones, 80% to 90% seen only once; the top ten take around 7.6%. Input material: peripheral blood. The sequence derives from a man aged 35-49 years who had recovered from COVID-19.

CDR3 nucleotides: TGTGCCAGCAGCCCGGGGTCCCCGAACACCGGGGAGCTGTTTTTT. Amino acid sequence: CASSPGSPNTGELFF. This chain connects TRBV7-9 to TRBJ2-2, with a possible D match to TRBD2 (5 bases). The CDR3 is made up of 15 amino acids. Trimming left V 5 bases short and J 0 bases short, with 10 bases between. CDR1 and CDR2 from the germline V gene are SEHNR and FQNEAQ (reference sequence).